This TCR beta chain comes out of a study of cytomegalovirus exposure and HLA in healthy donors (dated by TCRdb to 2017 to 2019). Background for the entire study: In an earlier analysis of 450 to 750 of the donors, about 260 Gb of sequence data and roughly 100 million unique TCR beta sequences from about 180 million T cells were reported. An early release that covered more than 550 HLA-typed donors contained approximately 300 gigabases of sequencing data and tens of millions of unique TCR sequences. Of the approximately 400 genotyped donors, approximately 83% fell in the genetic ancestry cluster associated with self-reported Caucasian donors. The study aimed to test whether signatures of past pathogen exposure could be identified by cataloging public T cell receptors. The study profiled the T cell repertoires of hundreds of subjects by immunosequencing and related them to cytomegalovirus serostatus. In addition to the first cohort of roughly 670 subjects, a separate validation cohort of 120 different subjects was used. To predict cytomegalovirus infection status, the study brought together high-throughput TCR immunosequencing, statistical association of individual TCRs with disease status, and machine learning. A later analysis re-analyzed previously published TCR beta repertoires from 666 donors and added high-resolution HLA genotyping to study TCR occurrence patterns. In the later analysis, no new phenotypic data were used to find candidate immune exposures; instead, reliance was placed on TCR beta sequences and their occurrence across donors. An earlier analysis of around 580 of the donors used high-throughput TCR beta sequencing to judge whether each TCR beta V gene segment behaved as functional or pseudogenic. Donor age, sex, ethnicity and CMV serostatus were compiled together with the repertoire data. A later genetic analysis took genome-wide SNP genotypes for about three fifths of the 666 donors and used that subset as a discovery cohort. All discovery cohort repertoires had been generated using a single sequencing platform. HLA typing included class I and class II loci at four-digit resolution. Typing coverage varied by locus: about 629-640 donors for A, B, C, DRB1 and DQB1; some 520 for DQA1; around 610 for DPA1; 450 to 480 for DPB1. Five DR-DQ haplotypes were treated as single units for association and clustering because of strong linkage in the cohort. Among around 400 genotyped donors of the cohort, an average of around 250,000 unique TCR beta nucleotide sequences was sequenced per donor, of which roughly 17% were non-productive. What the authors observed across the whole study: Most TCR sequences were seen in very few donors, while some public TCRs were found in many individuals. Only TCR beta chains were sequenced in this cohort, and the absence of alpha or paired-chain data limited detectable features. Immune exposure information for the cohort was limited to CMV serostatus. An earlier analysis of around 600 of the donors showed that most TCR beta V segments appeared in productive rearrangements either about 90% or about 30% of the time, which broadly matched IMGT annotations. The earlier analysis of 587 of the donors excluded 15 to 20 rarely observed V segments, including chromosome 9 orphons, because counts were too low. Compared with the approximately 670-donor mean, donors in an Asian-associated ancestry cluster had fewer N-insertions in productive TCRs, according to a later genetic analysis. Sequencing depth was assumed to be roughly uniform across donors in the presence/absence analyses, though that assumption may not hold. A total of 164 TCR beta chains were listed by the study as associated with cytomegalovirus. Linkage disequilibrium might explain the correlated functional status among segregating V segments, but an unknown experimental factor could not be excluded. Specific HLA alleles were associated with 15,000 to 20,000 TCR beta sequences at a false discovery rate of 0.05 in a later analysis. It was suggested by the authors that the approach could potentially be generalized to other disease states and immunological phenotypes. A further reported finding was that TCR beta sequences accurately predicted the HLA-A and HLA-B alleles for most subjects in the first cohort. A few of the identified cytomegalovirus-associated TCR beta chains were confirmed in vitro to be specific for cytomegalovirus antigens. A later analysis found that most CMV-associated TCR beta chains appeared HLA-restricted, with HLA associations seemingly driven largely by CMV exposure. Assigning TCR associations to individual alleles was difficult when HLA alleles, especially DR and DQ, strongly co-occurred. A cluster of highly shared sequence variants was judged likely to be a technical artifact of the sequencing pipeline. An association between a missense DCLRE1C variant and V-gene and J-gene trimming of TCR beta chains was found in a later genetic analysis and replicated in an independent cohort. A later analysis found that TCR association rates varied across HLA loci, with DRB1 alleles showing the most associated TCRs and HLA-C alleles the fewest. Some IMGT-functional V segments, including TRBV6-2 and TRBV6-3, could not be told apart with the 87-base-pair reads, so those segments were excluded. In a later analysis, HLA-associated TCR beta chains were found to be more clonally expanded and to have lower generation probabilities than equally common non-associated chains. According to a later analysis, parvovirus B19, influenza, CMV and Epstein-Barr virus appeared linked to several top co-occurrence clusters. In both the original and validation cohorts, the classifier was reported to diagnose cytomegalovirus status with high specificity and sensitivity. Because some donors lacked HLA typing at each locus, the association tests relied only on the typed subset.

The cohort consisted of 650 to 850 healthy bone marrow donors. Cohort members were all nominally healthy when sampled, although unrecorded immune exposures were likely present. The donor was CMV seronegative and was included in the group of 352 seronegative cohort members. A peripheral blood sample was provided by each donor, and peripheral blood mononuclear cells were used for TCR beta sequencing. Genomic DNA extraction from the blood cell samples was performed with the Qiagen DNeasy Blood Extraction Kit. The junction carries 23 bases between V and J, which are trimmed by 6 bases and 8 bases respectively. In the germline V gene, CDR1 corresponds to SGHDT and CDR2 to YYEEEE. The CDR3 goes from the cysteine to the phenylalanine over 15 residues. Only CDR3 DNA remains: 45 bases, in frame from the first base. Turning to this clone: Its antigen target is currently unknown. Within one base of it there is no much larger clone, and no base qualities were kept.

The library relied on the immunoSEQ multiplex PCR assay. For the multiplex PCR, a mixture combining 60 forward primers for TCR Vbeta segments and 13 reverse primers for TCR Jbeta segments was used. The CDR3 region of rearranged TCR beta genes was amplified from genomic DNA with a multiplex PCR assay. Amplified TCR beta libraries were sequenced as 87-base-pair reads on the Illumina HiSeq System. Under the source paper's analysis protocol: A later analysis counted some 80 million unique TCR beta chains across the 666 repertoires, and about 10 million of these chains were shared by at least two donors. Raw reads were error-corrected and collapsed into unique sequences with a nearest-neighbor algorithm that merged closely related sequences to remove PCR and sequencing errors. V, D and J gene segments were assigned by aligning CDR3 sequences to IMGT reference sequences. For a sequence to be retained, a match of at least six nucleotides to both a V gene segment and a J gene segment was required. Rearrangements were classified as productive when the CDR3 lacked stop codons and remained in frame with V and J, and all other rearrangements were classified as non-productive. CDR3 was defined by IMGT convention, running from the second conserved V-encoded cysteine to the conserved J-encoded phenylalanine. In an earlier analysis of more than 550 of the donors, sequences lacking an unambiguous match to a single V gene segment were excluded. In an earlier analysis of about 590 of the donors, a V segment was called functional when productive rearrangements were above 56.7%, and segregating when the standard deviation between donors exceeded 5%. A statistical classification framework was built for diagnosing cytomegalovirus status from the catalog of TCR beta chain sequences. In a later analysis, V and J genes were assigned by comparing TCR nucleotide sequences against IMGT/GENE-DB human TR gene sequences. The TCRdist pipeline was used in a later analysis to assign CDR3 sequences and most-parsimonious VDJ recombination scenarios. A later analysis defined each TCR beta chain by its CDR3 amino acid sequence plus V-gene family, and excluded reads lacking a unique V-gene family. In a later analysis, 500 to 650 highly shared, low-generation-probability nucleotide sequences were removed to address suspected cross-contamination and a sequencing artifact. A later analysis calculated a clonal expansion index for each public chain from normalized within-repertoire ranks of inferred template counts. In a later analysis, generation probabilities were computed with a VDJ recombination model fitted to out-of-frame rearrangements, and the resulting probabilities were checked against IGoR. Hypergeometric tests were used in a later analysis to score TCR-TCR, TCR-HLA and TCR-CMV co-occurrence, with a repertoire-size bias correction applied to the TCR pairs. To estimate false discovery rates, a later analysis permuted the HLA or CMV assignments 20 times. In a later analysis, co-occurring TCRs were grouped using DBSCAN, with TCRdist sequence similarity added in when clustering inside HLA-allele-positive subsets. Repertoires with fewer than 30,000 or more than 120,000 public chains, plus five repertoires with anomalous nucleotide sharing, were excluded from co-occurrence clustering. This immuneACCESS table, as held by TCRdb, lists in-frame sequences with V and J called but not all clones. Of the missing ones, under half trace to an unresolved V gene in checked studies; the others have no known cause. D and trimming were read from the DNA, whereas the V and J calls and clone size are those reported in that table. Within this sample are about 140,000 clones, with approximately 81% of them counted one time only. The top ten hold roughly 2.7% of the sample.

The clonotype comes from a boy aged 2 to 10 in good health and CMV-seronegative. Recombination joined TRBV5-6 with TRBJ1-2, with a tentative D gene TRBD1 over 5 matching bases. What was sequenced was PBMCs. The base sequence is TGTGCCAGCATCTCAACAGGTGGGATAATGCTAGGCTACACCTTC. Translated, this gives CASISTGGIMLGYTF.